Listed below are T cell receptor beta chains from one sample, sequenced in a study of vaccination and CD4 T cells after COVID-19. For these TCRs, the target antigens are not known. TCRdb itself ran the PCR reads through MiXCR, one entry per CDR3 protein. The table has under 8,000 distinct CDR3 sequences, around 40% seen once. Sequenced input: CD4+ T cells from blood, cultured in vitro. The receptors stem from a human donor in good health. The CDR3 runs from the conserved cysteine through the conserved F or W. Fields, in order: clone size, V gene, CDR3 length, J gene, D gene, CDR3 protein, CDR3 DNA. A D gene is named only where the DNA matches it firmly. Where a row states a size, it is once, few, many or the class of an expanded clone; other rows omit it.

>.|TRBV19|15|TRBJ2-1|.
CASSASISGNNEQFF
TGTGCCAGTAGTGCCTCTATAAGCGGAAACAATGAGCAGTTCTTC
>.|TRBV28|16|TRBJ1-6|.
CASTSLRVGSNSPLHF
TGTGCCAGCACCTCCCTGAGAGTCGGATCTAATTCACCCCTCCACTTT
>.|TRBV2|16|TRBJ2-7|TRBD2
CASTELPTSGGVGGYF
TGTGCCAGCACCGAGCTCCCCACTAGCGGAGGGGTTGGGGGGTACTTC
>few|TRBV7-9|14|TRBJ1-6|TRBD1
CASDQGQGSSPLHF
TGTGCCAGCGATCAGGGACAGGGTTCGTCACCCCTCCACTTT
>medium-sized|TRBV6-5|15|TRBJ1-6|TRBD1
CASSYQQGGESPLHF
TGTGCCAGCAGTTACCAGCAGGGGGGAGAATCACCCCTCCACTTT
>few|TRBV19|16|TRBJ1-2|TRBD1
CASSIPTGTGGWGYTF
TGTGCCAGTAGTATTCCTACCGGGACAGGGGGCTGGGGCTACACCTTC
>few|TRBV6-2/TRBV6-3|16|TRBJ2-1|TRBD2
CASSLWTSGSYNEQFF
TGTGCCAGCAGCCTTTGGACTAGCGGCTCCTACAATGAGCAGTTCTTC
>few|TRBV20-1|13|TRBJ2-1|.
CSAGRPPGNEQFF
TGCAGTGCTGGCCGTCCTCCAGGGAATGAGCAGTTCTTC
>.|TRBV20-1|11|TRBJ1-1|.
CSAMSGTEAFF
TGCAGTGCTATGTCGGGCACTGAAGCTTTCTTT
>.|TRBV7-2|15|TRBJ1-1|.
CASSSTRDGNTEAFF
TGTGCCAGCAGCTCCACCCGGGACGGGAACACTGAAGCTTTCTTT
>.|TRBV6-1|16|TRBJ1-5|.
CASSATPTGSGQPQHF
TGTGCCAGCAGTGCCACTCCAACAGGGTCGGGTCAGCCCCAGCATTTT
>medium-sized|TRBV7-4|12|TRBJ1-1|.
CASSLRSTEAFF
TGTGCCAGCAGCTTACGGAGCACTGAAGCTTTCTTT
>.|TRBV7-9|15|TRBJ2-1|TRBD1
CASSVGDRGANEQFF
TGTGCCAGCAGCGTAGGGGACAGGGGAGCCAATGAGCAGTTCTTC
>.|TRBV7-9|17|TRBJ2-3|.
CASSQGVSGTSINTQYF
TGTGCCAGCAGCCAAGGGGTATCGGGAACTAGCATCAATACGCAGTATTTT
>few|TRBV7-9|14|TRBJ2-7|.
CASSANTNSYEQYF
TGTGCCAGCAGCGCAAATACAAACTCCTACGAGCAGTACTTC
>.|TRBV6-2/TRBV6-3|18|TRBJ2-3|TRBD2
CASSYGLAGGPGTDTQYF
TGTGCCAGCAGTTACGGACTAGCGGGAGGGCCAGGCACAGATACGCAGTATTTT
>.|TRBV5-6|12|TRBJ1-2|.
CASSVADYGYTF
TGTGCCAGCAGCGTGGCGGACTATGGCTACACCTTC
>.|TRBV6-2/TRBV6-3|12|TRBJ2-7|.
CASSPGDYEQYF
TGTGCCAGCAGTCCCGGCGACTACGAGCAGTACTTC
>few|TRBV5-1|14|TRBJ2-7|TRBD1
CASSLVDRAYEQYF
TGCGCCAGCAGCTTGGTAGACAGGGCCTACGAGCAGTACTTC
>.|TRBV10-3|14|TRBJ2-7|TRBD1
CATDSGTGVYEQYF
TGTGCCACGGACTCCGGGACAGGGGTCTACGAGCAGTACTTC
>.|TRBV6-2/TRBV6-3|15|TRBJ2-5|.
CASSYPGDRGETQYF
TGTGCCAGCAGTTACCCCGGGGACCGCGGAGAGACCCAGTACTTC
>few|TRBV7-3|13|TRBJ2-3|.
CASSSIWGDTQYF
TGTGCCAGCAGCTCGATCTGGGGGGATACGCAGTATTTT
>medium-sized|TRBV6-2/TRBV6-3|15|TRBJ1-5|.
CASTKAAAPNQPQHF
TGTGCCAGCACAAAGGCCGCAGCGCCGAATCAGCCCCAGCATTTT
>.|TRBV28|11|TRBJ2-1|.
CASGVRNEQFF
TGTGCCAGCGGGGTCAGGAATGAGCAGTTCTTC
>few|TRBV27|14|TRBJ1-6|.
CASSFRTIGSPLHF
TGTGCCAGCAGTTTTAGGACTATCGGGTCACCCCTCCACTTT